The 31 T cell receptor beta chains reported below all come from one sample, sequenced in a study of blood T cell repertoires in COVID-19. Profiled with immunoSEQ multiplex PCR; TCRdb holds only in-frame clones, not every one. The profile shows roughly 150,000 clones, 81% of them singletons. The sequenced sample was PBMCs or T cells enriched from blood (not recorded which). The receptors were sampled from a woman aged 40 to 55 with acute COVID-19.

The DNA for the CDR3 is TGTGCCAGCAGCTTCCCCTACTCTGGGGCCAACGTCCTGACTTTC. Translation gives CASSFPYSGANVLTF. The chain joins TRBV5-6 to TRBJ2-6; no clear D gene. Germline lookup yields CDR1 SGHDT and CDR2 YYEEEE. This CDR3 is 15 amino acids long. Trimming pared 2 bases from V and 0 bases from J, leaving 6 bases between.

This clone appeared a few times. V and J are TRBV19 and TRBJ2-2; D is perhaps TRBD2 (6 bases). Trimming stripped 6 bases from V and 2 bases from J, with 13 bases between. The CDR3 sequence is 15 residues long. Germline CDR1 reads LNHDA; CDR2 reads SQIVND (reference sequence). DNA for the CDR3: TGTGCCAGTAGGGCGCGGGGCAGAAACACCGGGGAGCTGTTTTTT. As protein: CASRARGRNTGELFF.

V gene TRBV19 combines with J gene TRBJ1-2; 7 nucleotides align to TRBD1. Germline V gene sequence: CDR1 LNHDA, CDR2 SQIVND (reference sequence). The CDR3 is 15 residues long. Germline trimming cut 5 bases from V and 2 bases from J; bases unmatched to any gene: 8. Written as DNA, the CDR3 is TGTGCCAGTAGTGTCCCCGGACAGGTAAACTATGGCTACACCTTC. The encoded protein is CASSVPGQVNYGYTF.

The chain joins TRBV7-3 to TRBJ2-3; possibly TRBD2 for D (6 bases). The CDR3 has 15 residues. The V and J ends lost 5 bases and 0 bases respectively, with 12 bases between them. Germline assignment: CDR1 SGHTA and CDR2 FQGTGA. The CDR3 bases are TGTGCCAGCAGCCCACGGGGAGGTAGCACAGATACGCAGTATTTT. Translating gives CASSPRGGSTDTQYF.

V is TRBV27 and J is TRBJ2-7; 8 bases are shared with TRBD2. This CDR3 has 14 amino acids. Looked up from germline, CDR1 is MNHEY and CDR2 is SMNVEV (reference sequence). Trimming took 5 bases from V and 0 from J; bases not matched to a gene: 3. The CDR3 region has the DNA TGTGCCAGCAGTGTTAGCGGGAACTCCTACGAGCAGTACTTC. It is translated as CASSVSGNSYEQYF.

The rearrangement joins TRBV6-1 to TRBJ1-1; 7 nucleotides line up with TRBD1. J was trimmed by 5 bases and V by 3 bases; bases with no gene match: 6. The CDR3 covers 14 residues. CDR1 is MNHNS, CDR2 SASEGT, per germline. The CDR3 sequence: CASSDRHRGTEAFF. The CDR3, as DNA: TGTGCCAGCAGTGATCGGCACAGGGGAACTGAAGCTTTCTTT.

This clone was seen a handful of times. The chain has TRBV9 and TRBJ2-4, with 8 bases matching TRBD2. CDR1 is SGDLS and CDR2 is YYNGEE in the germline V gene. This CDR3 has 15 amino acids. Trimming at V came to 4 bases and at J to 8 bases, leaving 11 bases not matched to a gene. The CDR3 coding sequence is TGTGCCAGCAGCCAGCCGGGACTAGGGCGAGACATTCAGTACTTC. Translating it yields CASSQPGLGRDIQYF.

J is TRBJ2-1 and V is TRBV11-2, with D possibly matching TRBD2 (5 bases). CDR1 and CDR2 (germline): SGHAT, FQNNGV. V was trimmed by 1 base and J by 0 bases, leaving 10 bases between them. This CDR3 spans 16 amino acids. The CDR3 nucleotides are TGTGCCAGCAGCTTAGTCGAGGGAAGCTCCTACAATGAGCAGTTCTTC. Translation: CASSLVEGSSYNEQFF.

CDR3 in amino acids: CASSFWTSGDKETQYF. As DNA, the CDR3 is TGTGCCAGCAGCTTCTGGACTAGCGGGGATAAAGAGACCCAGTACTTC. J is TRBJ2-5 and V is TRBV11-3, with TRBD2 matching over 12 bases. Germline V gives CDR1 SGHNT, CDR2 YENEEA. The junction had 5 bases not matched to a gene; V was cut back by 3 bases and J by 3 bases. This CDR3 is 16 amino acids long.

The genes are TRBV29-1 and TRBJ2-7, with D possibly TRBD2 on 6 matching bases. The length of the CDR3 is 14 residues. Germline V gene data show CDR1 as SQVTM and CDR2 as ANQGSEA. Trimming took off 7 bases at V and 6 bases at J, with 22 bases between the two ends. The CDR3 nucleotides read TGCAGCGAGTCGGGACTCCCGGGGCTCTTCGAGCAGTACGTC. Protein sequence: CSESGLPGLFEQYV.

This sequence joins TRBV6-5 and TRBJ2-7; tentatively, D is TRBD2 (5 bases). V shed 10 bases and J shed 3 bases, with 13 bases lying between them. This CDR3 contains 12 residues. In germline, CDR1 is MNHEY, CDR2 SVGAGI. The CDR3 DNA reads TGTGCCACCAACGGACTTAACTACGAGCAGTACTTC. It specifies CATNGLNYEQYF.

This chain links TRBV19 with TRBJ1-5, with TRBD1 matching over 12 bases. In germline, CDR1 is LNHDA, CDR2 SQIVND (reference sequence). After removal of 8 bases from V and 6 bases from J, the junction contained 5 bases not matched to a gene. This CDR3 is 14 amino acids long. The CDR3 region is CASSGTGGPQPQHF. CDR3 bases: TGTGCCAGTTCCGGGACAGGGGGCCCTCAGCCCCAGCATTTT.

The rearrangement links TRBV5-1 to TRBJ1-1; D is ambiguous. CDR1 SGHRS and CDR2 YFSETQ come from the germline V gene. This CDR3 region has 15 residues. V shed 4 bases and J shed 3 bases, with 16 bases lying between them. CDR3 sequence reads: CASSPAGRGYTEAFF. The CDR3 nucleotides are TGCGCCAGCAGCCCAGCGGGCCGCGGGTACACTGAAGCTTTCTTT.

V usage is TRBV11-3 and J usage is TRBJ1-2, with D maybe TRBD1 (5 bases). V lost 0 bases to trimming and J lost 8 bases, with 16 bases between them. This CDR3 region has 15 residues. Per the germline V gene, CDR1 is SGHNT and CDR2 is YENEEA. This CDR3 is CASSLDPAREEGYTF. As DNA, the CDR3 is TGTGCCAGCAGCTTAGACCCGGCCAGGGAGGAGGGCTACACCTTC.

The rearrangement links TRBV10-3 to TRBJ1-1; D is possibly TRBD1 (5 bases). CDR3 size: 13 residues. Trimming pared 7 bases from V and 6 bases from J, leaving 15 bases between. The germline gives CDR1 ENHRY, CDR2 SYGVKD. The CDR3 is CAITGEIGAEAFF. CDR3 DNA sequence: TGTGCCATCACTGGTGAAATAGGGGCTGAAGCTTTCTTT.

The gene calls are TRBV3-1 (or the pseudogene TRBV3-2) and TRBJ1-6, with D perhaps matching TRBD1 (5 bases). The CDR3 loop spans 14 amino acids. Per germline, CDR1 LGHDT and CDR2 YNNKEL (reference sequence). Trimming took off 4 bases at V and 7 bases at J, with 11 bases between the two ends. This chain's CDR3 is CASSRGGTNSPLHF. In nucleotides, the CDR3 is TGTGCCAGCAGCCGGGGCGGTACGAATTCACCCCTCCACTTT.

This chain connects TRBV3-1 (or the pseudogene TRBV3-2) to TRBJ1-5, with 8 bases matching TRBD1. The CDR3 is made up of 15 amino acids. J lost 6 bases, V lost 4 bases, and 8 bases had no gene match. Germline CDR1 reads LGHDT; CDR2 reads YNNKEL (reference sequence). CDR3 DNA: TGTGCCAGCAGCCCGCGCGCAGGGGGCGGTCAGCCCCAGCATTTT. Protein sequence: CASSPRAGGGQPQHF.

The V gene is TRBV24-1, the J gene TRBJ2-1, with unresolved D. Germline values: CDR1 KGHDR, CDR2 SFDVKD. Trimming pared 4 bases from V and 8 bases from J, leaving 11 bases between. The CDR3 consists of 13 residues. The CDR3 nucleotides read TGTGCCACCAGTGACCCCCCGGTGTATGAGCAGTTCTTC. This encodes CATSDPPVYEQFF.

The chain recombines TRBV24-1 with TRBJ2-3; D is possibly TRBD1 (6 bases). Looked up from germline, CDR1 is KGHDR and CDR2 is SFDVKD. V lost 3 bases and J 0 bases, leaving 12 bases between the germline ends. The CDR3 covers 16 residues. In DNA, the CDR3 is TGTGCCACCAGTGATCCCAACAGGGCTAGCACAGATACGCAGTATTTT. The encoded protein is CATSDPNRASTDTQYF.

The genes are TRBV30 and TRBJ1-2; 7 nucleotides align to TRBD1. The V and J ends lost 3 bases and 5 bases, in that order; junction bases with no gene match: 6. The CDR3 has 13 residues. The germline gives CDR1 GTSNPN, CDR2 SVGIG (reference sequence). The CDR3 DNA is TGTGCCTGGAGGGTGACAGGGAAATATGGCTACACCTTC. Translated, it gives CAWRVTGKYGYTF.

The chain is built from TRBV15 and TRBJ1-5; maybe TRBD1 (6 bases). The V gene lost 0 bases and the J gene lost 4 bases, with 10 bases spanning the gap. Germline values: CDR1 LNHNV, CDR2 YYDKDF (reference sequence). CDR3 length equals 15 residues. The CDR3 sequence is CATSRERGNNQPQHF. DNA for the CDR3: TGTGCCACCAGCAGAGAAAGGGGGAATAATCAGCCCCAGCATTTT.

The rearrangement uses TRBV11-2 and TRBJ1-2; D remains unclear. The germline gives CDR1 SGHAT, CDR2 FQNNGV. This CDR3 has 14 residues. With 5 bases removed from V and 8 bases from J, the gap between germline ends came to 18 bases. The CDR3 nucleotides read TGTGCCAGCAGCCTACCCGGGTCTGTGACCGGCTACACCTTC. It translates to CASSLPGSVTGYTF.

The rearrangement uses TRBV6-5 and TRBJ1-5; D may be TRBD1 (6 bases). The CDR3 is 13 residues long. Germline CDR1 MNHEY, CDR2 SVGAGI. The V gene lost 6 bases and the J gene lost 3 bases, with 9 bases spanning the gap. As DNA, the CDR3 is TGTGCCAGCAGGGACAGATCCAATCAGCCCCAGCATTTT. Translated, it gives CASRDRSNQPQHF.

J is TRBJ1-6 and V is TRBV5-4, with TRBD1 matching over 9 bases. There are 15 residues in the CDR3. Germline CDR1 SGHNT, CDR2 YYREEE (reference sequence). Trimming at V came to 0 bases and at J to 10 bases, leaving 5 bases not matched to a gene. The CDR3 DNA reads TGTGCCAGCAGCTTGGTGGGACAGGGCCAGTCACCCCTCCACTTT. Residues: CASSLVGQGQSPLHF.

The rearrangement joins TRBV5-1 to TRBJ2-1; 7 bases are a match to TRBD2. V shed 2 bases, J shed 5 bases, and the junction held 7 bases outside the gene matches. Germline CDR1 and CDR2: SGHRS and YFSETQ. CDR3 length: 15 amino acids. The CDR3 region is CASSLAGPPNNEQFF. CDR3 bases: TGCGCCAGCAGCTTAGCGGGACCTCCTAACAATGAGCAGTTCTTC. Supplemented by reference TRBV5-1 and TRBJ2-1, the full variable domain reads KAGVTQTPRYLIKTRGQQVTLSCSPISGHRSVSWYQQTPGQGLQFLFEYFSETQRNKGNFPGRFSGRQFSNSRSEMNVSTLELGDSALYLCASSLAGPPNNEQFFGPGTRLTVL.

This sequence joins TRBV6-1 and TRBJ1-2; 8 positions match TRBD1. The CDR3 is made up of 15 amino acids. J gave up 5 bases and V 2 bases, and 7 bases lay outside the gene matches. The germline gives CDR1 MNHNS, CDR2 SASEGT. The CDR3 is CASSETGQALYGYTF. For the CDR3, the DNA is TGTGCCAGCAGTGAAACGGGACAGGCTCTGTATGGCTACACCTTC.

This chain uses TRBV21-1 with TRBJ1-6; TRBD1, as called in the table, went unchecked against the DNA. TRBV21-1 is termed a pseudogene. This CDR3 spans 15 amino acids. This chain's CDR3 is CASSPWTGGNSPLHF. CDR3 sequence (DNA): TGTGCCAGCAGCCCCTGGACAGGGGGAAATTCACCCCTCCACTTT.

The chain joins TRBV6-2 or TRBV6-3 to TRBJ2-5; the D gene is possibly TRBD2 (5 bases). CDR1 and CDR2 (germline): MNHEY, SVGEGT. CDR3 length: 15 residues. Trimming left V 0 bases short and J 5 bases short, with 13 bases between. CDR3 bases: TGTGCCAGCAGTTACTCTGTCGGGGATGTGGAGACCCAGTACTTC. Translating gives CASSYSVGDVETQYF.

This clone was detected a few times. This chain connects TRBV2 to TRBJ2-1, with D unresolved. Trimming took off 7 bases at V and 0 bases at J, with 10 bases between the two ends. This CDR3 is built from 14 residues. The germline gives CDR1 SNHLY, CDR2 FYNNEI. This CDR3 reads CASTPESSYNEQFF. CDR3 DNA sequence: TGTGCCAGCACTCCCGAGAGCTCCTACAATGAGCAGTTCTTC.

The gene calls are TRBV30 and TRBJ2-1, with a weak D call TRBD2 (7 bases). Germline assignment: CDR1 GTSNPN and CDR2 SVGIG (reference sequence). The CDR3 is made up of 15 amino acids. V was pared by 4 bases and J by 2 bases, with 15 bases between. The CDR3 loop is CAWIRGGSTYNEQFF. In nucleotides, the CDR3 is TGTGCCTGGATTAGGGGGGGAAGTACCTACAATGAGCAGTTCTTC.

V usage is TRBV19 and J usage is TRBJ2-3, with D tentatively TRBD1 (5 bases). Trimming pared 6 bases from V and 0 bases from J, leaving 13 bases between. In germline, CDR1 is LNHDA, CDR2 SQIVND (reference sequence). This CDR3 region has 15 residues. Here the CDR3 reads CASSADRASTDTQYF. CDR3 DNA sequence: TGTGCCAGTAGCGCCGACAGAGCTAGCACAGATACGCAGTATTTT.